This TCR beta chain stems from a study of blood T cell repertoires in COVID-19. Background on the study: The United States, Italy and Spain supplied acute and convalescent COVID-19 samples. PBMCs, B-cell-depleted T cells, or T cells provided the cDNA or gDNA that made up the material.

Per the germline V gene, CDR1 is SGHRS and CDR2 is YFSETQ. Losses at the gene ends were 4 bases for V and 6 bases for J; bases not matched to a gene: 8. The CDR3 has 14 residues. In the study's own analysis: Reference gene primer amplification yielded estimated nucleated cell counts. TCRdb's copy holds only in-frame clones and misses some; the assay was immunoSEQ multiplex PCR. V, J and clone size were drawn from that table, and D and trimming were deduced from the DNA. Here the sample spans roughly 150,000 clones, roughly 82% being singletons. This clone was detected once. The source of this sequence is a woman aged 45 to 65 with acute or convalescent COVID-19. Input material: peripheral blood. The chain couples TRBV5-1 to TRBJ2-3, with TRBD2 matching 7 bases. The CDR3 DNA reads TGCGCCAGCAGCCCGGGACGGGAGGTGGATACGCAGTATTTT. Protein product: CASSPGREVDTQYF.